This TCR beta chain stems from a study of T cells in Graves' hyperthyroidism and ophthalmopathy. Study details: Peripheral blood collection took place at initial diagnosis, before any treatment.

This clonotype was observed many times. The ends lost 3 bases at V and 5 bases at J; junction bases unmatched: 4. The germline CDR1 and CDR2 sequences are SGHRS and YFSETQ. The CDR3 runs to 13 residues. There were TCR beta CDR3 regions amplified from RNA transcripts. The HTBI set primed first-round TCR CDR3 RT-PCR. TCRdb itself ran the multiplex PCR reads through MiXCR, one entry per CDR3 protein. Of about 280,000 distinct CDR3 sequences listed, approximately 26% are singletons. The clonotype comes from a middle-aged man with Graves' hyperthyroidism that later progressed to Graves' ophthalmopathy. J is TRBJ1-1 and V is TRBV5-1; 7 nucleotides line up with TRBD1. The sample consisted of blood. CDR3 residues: CASSSEQGTEAFF. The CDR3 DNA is TGCGCCAGCAGCTCGGAACAGGGGACTGAAGCTTTCTTT.